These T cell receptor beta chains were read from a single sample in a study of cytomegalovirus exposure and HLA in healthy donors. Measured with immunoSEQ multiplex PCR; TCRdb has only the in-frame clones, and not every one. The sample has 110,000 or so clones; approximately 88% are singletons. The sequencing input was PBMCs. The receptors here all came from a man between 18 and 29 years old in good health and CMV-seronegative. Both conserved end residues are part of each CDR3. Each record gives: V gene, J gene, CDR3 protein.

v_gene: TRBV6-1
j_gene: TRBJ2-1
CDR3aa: CASSETGRIYEQFF

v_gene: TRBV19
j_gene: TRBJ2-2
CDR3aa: CASSLLGAPGELFF

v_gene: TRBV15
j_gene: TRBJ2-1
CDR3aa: CATSRVGQGSYNEQFF

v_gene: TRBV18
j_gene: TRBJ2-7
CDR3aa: CASSPVETGEQYF

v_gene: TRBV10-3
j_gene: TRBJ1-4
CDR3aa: CASGREGNEKLFF

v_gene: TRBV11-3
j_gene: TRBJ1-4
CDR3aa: CASSSRGNGNEKLFF

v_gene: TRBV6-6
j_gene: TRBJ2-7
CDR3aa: CASSLTGGAYEQYF

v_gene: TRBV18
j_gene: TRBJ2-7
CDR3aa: CASSPLDFGTTRYEQYF

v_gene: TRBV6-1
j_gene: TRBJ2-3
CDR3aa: CASSETPGLVRADTQYF

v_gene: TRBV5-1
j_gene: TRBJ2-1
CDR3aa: CASSRTSGTNNEQFF

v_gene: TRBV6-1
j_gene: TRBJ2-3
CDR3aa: CASTELAGSTDTQYF

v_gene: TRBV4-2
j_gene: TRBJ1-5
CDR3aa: CASNARKGHSNQPQHF

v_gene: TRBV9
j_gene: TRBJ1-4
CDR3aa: CASSFTGQGAGEKLFF

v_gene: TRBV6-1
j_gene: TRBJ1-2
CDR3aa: CASSATGTADRNYGYTF

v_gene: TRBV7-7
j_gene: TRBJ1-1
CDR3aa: CASSLQENTEAFF

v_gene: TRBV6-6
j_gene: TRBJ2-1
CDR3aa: CASSPRREQFF

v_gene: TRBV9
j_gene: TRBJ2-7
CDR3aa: CASSVAAGEPYEQYF

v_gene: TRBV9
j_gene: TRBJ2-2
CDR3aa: CASSVLADTGELFF

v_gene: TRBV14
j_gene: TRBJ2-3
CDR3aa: CASRSIEAGGIYTQYF

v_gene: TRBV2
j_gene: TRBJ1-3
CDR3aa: CASSADRSSGNTIYF

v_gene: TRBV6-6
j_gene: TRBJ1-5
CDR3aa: CASSVAGQPQHF

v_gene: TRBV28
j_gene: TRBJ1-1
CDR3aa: CASSLAGQRGTEAFF

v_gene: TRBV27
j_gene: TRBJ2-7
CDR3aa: CASSSYTGGGARYEQYF

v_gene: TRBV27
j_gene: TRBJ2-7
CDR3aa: CASSPHRQGGYEQYF

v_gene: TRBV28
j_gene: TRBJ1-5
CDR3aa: CASSFLTRQGTSNQPQHF

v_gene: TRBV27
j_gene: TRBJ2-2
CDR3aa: CASQAGGGPGELFF

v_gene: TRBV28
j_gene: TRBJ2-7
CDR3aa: CASSWGQGAREQYF

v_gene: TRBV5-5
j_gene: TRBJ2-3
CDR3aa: CASSPEGGRTDTQYF

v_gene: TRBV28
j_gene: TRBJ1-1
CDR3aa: CASRLPGQRTEAFF

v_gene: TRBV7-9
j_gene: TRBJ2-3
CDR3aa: CASTWTALATDTQYF

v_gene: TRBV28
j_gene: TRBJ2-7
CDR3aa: CASSHRQGKLEQYF

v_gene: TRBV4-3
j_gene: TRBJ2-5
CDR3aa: CASSQDPPGSVGETQYF

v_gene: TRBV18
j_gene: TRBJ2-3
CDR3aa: CASSPQQGTDTQYF

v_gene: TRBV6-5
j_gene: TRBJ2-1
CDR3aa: CASSTGDGLVEQFF

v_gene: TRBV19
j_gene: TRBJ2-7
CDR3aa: CASSILPGGRRVLEQYF

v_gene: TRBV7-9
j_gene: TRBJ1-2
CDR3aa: CASSLDGRQTNYGYTF

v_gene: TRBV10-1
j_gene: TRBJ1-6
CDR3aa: CASSEYRSNSPLHF

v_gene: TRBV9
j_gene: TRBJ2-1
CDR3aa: CASSVAGTSGGGEQFF

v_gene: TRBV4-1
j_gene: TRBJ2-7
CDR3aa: CASSQGYSGRPNEQYF

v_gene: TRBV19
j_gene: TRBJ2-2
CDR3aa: CASRAGTGIAGELFF